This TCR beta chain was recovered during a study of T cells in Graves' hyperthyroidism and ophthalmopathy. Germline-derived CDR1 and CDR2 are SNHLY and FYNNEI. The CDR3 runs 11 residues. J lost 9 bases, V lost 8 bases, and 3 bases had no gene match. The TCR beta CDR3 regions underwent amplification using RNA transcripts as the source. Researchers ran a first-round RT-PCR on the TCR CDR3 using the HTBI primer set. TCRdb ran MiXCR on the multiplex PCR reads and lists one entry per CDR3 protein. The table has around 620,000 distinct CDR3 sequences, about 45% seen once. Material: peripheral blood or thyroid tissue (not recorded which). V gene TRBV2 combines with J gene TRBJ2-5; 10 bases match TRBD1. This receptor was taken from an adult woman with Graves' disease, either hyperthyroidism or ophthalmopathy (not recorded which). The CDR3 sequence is CASSGTGAQYF. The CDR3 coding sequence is TGTGCCAGCTCCGGGACAGGGGCCCAGTACTTC.